In this sample, the clone carrying this TCR beta chain turned up a few times. The target antigen is unknown. TCRdb analysed the reads with MiXCR anew, one entry per CDR3 protein. The table has approximately 600,000 distinct CDR3 sequences, 40% seen once. This sample is part of a study of T cell repertoires in cytomegalovirus infection. Study-wide background: Both recently identified HLA-C-restricted and well-studied HLA-B-restricted CMV epitopes were used in the study. Study results and limitations: Cumulative public TCR beta family frequency identified CMV carriers with the relevant HLA. Ex vivo responses were dominated by HLA-C-restricted CMV-specific TCR beta clonotypes.

The clonotype originates from a human donor in good health (CMV status not recorded). Some clones in this sample may be carry-over from other donors' samples. This material consisted of cultured PBMCs, taken from culture after CMV antigen stimulation.

The CDR3 sequence is CASSLREGTGELFF. As DNA, the CDR3 is TGTGCCAGCAGCTTGCGGGAAGGGACCGGGGAGCTGTTTTTT. This chain connects TRBV7-6 to TRBJ2-2, with D possibly matching TRBD2 (6 bases). From germline, CDR1 is SGHVS and CDR2 FNYEAQ. The length of the CDR3 is 14 residues. Trimming stripped 3 bases from V and 5 bases from J, with 10 bases between.